The entry that follows covers one TCR beta chain sequence. Authors' processing steps: Amplifying reference gene primers gave estimates of nucleated cell counts. This table comes from immunoSEQ multiplex PCR, and its TCRdb copy is limited to in-frame clones, with some not included. The V and J calls and the clone size are those of that table, but D and trimming were determined from the DNA. Here the sample spans about 140,000 clones, roughly 80% being singletons. This sample is part of a study of blood T cell repertoires in COVID-19. Looking at the study overall: Sites in the United States, Italy and Spain provided acute and convalescent COVID-19 samples. PBMCs, B-cell-depleted T cells, or T cells were the source of the cDNA or gDNA that made up the material.

CDR3 size: 13 residues. Germline CDR1 is LNHDA and CDR2 is SQIVND (reference sequence). V was pared by 6 bases and J by 10 bases, with 13 bases between. The chain carries TRBV19 and TRBJ1-6, with D possibly TRBD1 on 6 matching bases. The clonotype comes from a woman between 45 and 60 years old with active or convalescent COVID-19. What was sequenced was peripheral blood. Written as DNA, the CDR3 is TGTGCCAGTAGCCCGGGACATAGCTCACCCCTCCACTTT. Amino acid sequence: CASSPGHSSPLHF.